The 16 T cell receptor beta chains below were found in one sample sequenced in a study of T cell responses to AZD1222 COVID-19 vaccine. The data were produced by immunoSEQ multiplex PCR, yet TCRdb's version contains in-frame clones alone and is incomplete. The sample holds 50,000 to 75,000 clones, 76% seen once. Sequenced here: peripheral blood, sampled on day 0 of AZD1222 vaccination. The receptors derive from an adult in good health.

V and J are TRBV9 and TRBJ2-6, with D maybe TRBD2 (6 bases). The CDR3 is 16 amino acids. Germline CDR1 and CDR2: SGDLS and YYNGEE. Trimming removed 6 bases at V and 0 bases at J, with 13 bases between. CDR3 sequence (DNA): TGTGCCAGCACGGGGAGGCTGAGCTCTGGGGCCAACGTCCTGACTTTC. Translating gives CASTGRLSSGANVLTF. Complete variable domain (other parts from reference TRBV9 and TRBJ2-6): DSGVTQTPKHLITATGQRVTLRCSPRSGDLSVYWYQQSLDQGLQFLIQYYNGEERAKGNILERFSAQQFPDLHSELNLSSLELGDSALYFCASTGRLSSGANVLTFGAGSRLTVL.

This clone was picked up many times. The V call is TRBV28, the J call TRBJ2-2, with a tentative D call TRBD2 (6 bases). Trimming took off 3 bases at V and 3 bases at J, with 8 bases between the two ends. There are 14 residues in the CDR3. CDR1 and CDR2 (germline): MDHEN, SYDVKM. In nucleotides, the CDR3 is TGTGCCAGCAGTTTCGGGACTGACACCGGGGAGCTGTTTTTT. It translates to CASSFGTDTGELFF. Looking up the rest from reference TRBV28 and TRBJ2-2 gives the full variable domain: DVKVTQSSRYLVKRTGEKVFLECVQDMDHENMFWYRQDPGLGLRLIYFSYDVKMKEKGDIPEGYSVSREKKERFSLILESASTNQTSMYLCASSFGTDTGELFFGEGSRLTVL.

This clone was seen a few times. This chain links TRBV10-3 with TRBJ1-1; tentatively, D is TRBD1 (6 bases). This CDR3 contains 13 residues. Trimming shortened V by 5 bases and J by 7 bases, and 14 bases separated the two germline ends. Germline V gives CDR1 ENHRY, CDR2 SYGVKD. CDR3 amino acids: CAISWSQGSEAFF. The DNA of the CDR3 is TGTGCCATCAGTTGGAGTCAGGGGAGTGAAGCTTTCTTT.

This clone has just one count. The CDR3, as DNA: TGTGCCACCGCGGGGGAAGGAAACACCATATATTTT. It codes for CATAGEGNTIYF. The V gene is TRBV3-1 (or the pseudogene TRBV3-2), the J gene TRBJ1-3, with D tentatively TRBD1 (5 bases). The CDR3 length is 12 residues. V gave up 10 bases and J gave up 4 bases, with 11 bases separating them. CDR1 and CDR2 from the germline V gene are LGHDT and YNNKEL (reference sequence).

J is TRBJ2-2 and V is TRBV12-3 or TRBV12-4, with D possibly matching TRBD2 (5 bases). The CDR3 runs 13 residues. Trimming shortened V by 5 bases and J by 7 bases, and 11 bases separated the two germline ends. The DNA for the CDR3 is TGTGCCAGCAGTGTGATTCGGGGCGGGGAGCTGTTTTTT. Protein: CASSVIRGGELFF.

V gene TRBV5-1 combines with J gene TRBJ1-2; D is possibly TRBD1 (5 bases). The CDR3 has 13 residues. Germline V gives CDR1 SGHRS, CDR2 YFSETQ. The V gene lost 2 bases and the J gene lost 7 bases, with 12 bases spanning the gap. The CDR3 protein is CASSFRGNAGYTF. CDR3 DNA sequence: TGCGCCAGCAGCTTTCGGGGGAATGCTGGCTACACCTTC.

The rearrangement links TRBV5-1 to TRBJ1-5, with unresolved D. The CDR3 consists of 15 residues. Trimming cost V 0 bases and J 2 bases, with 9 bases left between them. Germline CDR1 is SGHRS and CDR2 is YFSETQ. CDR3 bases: TGCGCCAGCAGCTTGGCCGAAGGTGGCAATCAGCCCCAGCATTTT. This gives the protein CASSLAEGGNQPQHF.

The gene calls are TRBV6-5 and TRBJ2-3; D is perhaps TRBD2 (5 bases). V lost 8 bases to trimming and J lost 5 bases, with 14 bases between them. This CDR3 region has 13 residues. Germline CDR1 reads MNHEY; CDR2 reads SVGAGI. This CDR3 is CASEGPYRDTQYF. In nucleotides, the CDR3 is TGTGCCAGCGAGGGCCCCTATCGAGATACGCAGTATTTT.

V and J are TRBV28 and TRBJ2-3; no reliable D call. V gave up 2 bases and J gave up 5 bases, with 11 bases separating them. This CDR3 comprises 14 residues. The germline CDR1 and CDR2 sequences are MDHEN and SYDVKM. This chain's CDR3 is CASSLADKVDTQYF. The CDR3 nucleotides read TGTGCCAGCAGTTTAGCGGATAAAGTAGATACGCAGTATTTT.

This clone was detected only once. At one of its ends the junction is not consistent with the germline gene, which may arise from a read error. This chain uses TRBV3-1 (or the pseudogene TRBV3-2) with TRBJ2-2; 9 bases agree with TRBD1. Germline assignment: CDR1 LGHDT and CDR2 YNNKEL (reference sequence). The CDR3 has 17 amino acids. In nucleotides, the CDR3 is TGTGCCAGCAGCCAAGTTCTGGGACAGGGTCCCACCGGGAAGCTGTTTTTT. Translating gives CASSQVLGQGPTGKLFF.

Here the CDR3 DNA reads TGTGCCAGCGGTCCGGGACTAGCGGGGGAAGAGACCCAGTACTTC. This encodes CASGPGLAGEETQYF. V usage is TRBV6-6 and J usage is TRBJ2-5; 14 nucleotides align to TRBD2. The CDR3 has 15 amino acids. The V and J ends lost 8 bases and 3 bases, in that order; junction bases with no gene match: 5. In germline, CDR1 is MNHNY, CDR2 SVGAGI (reference sequence).

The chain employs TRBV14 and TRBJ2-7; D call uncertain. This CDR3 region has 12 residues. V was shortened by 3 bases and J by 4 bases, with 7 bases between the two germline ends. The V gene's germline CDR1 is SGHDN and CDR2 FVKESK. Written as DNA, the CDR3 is TGTGCCAGCAGCCAGGATCATTACGAGCAGTACTTC. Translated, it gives CASSQDHYEQYF.

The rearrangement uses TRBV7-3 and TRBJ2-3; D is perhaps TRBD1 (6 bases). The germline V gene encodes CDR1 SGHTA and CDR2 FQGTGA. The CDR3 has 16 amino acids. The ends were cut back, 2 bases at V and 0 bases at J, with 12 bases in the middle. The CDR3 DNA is TGTGCCAGCAGCTTAGGGGTGACAGGCAGCACAGATACGCAGTATTTT. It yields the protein CASSLGVTGSTDTQYF.

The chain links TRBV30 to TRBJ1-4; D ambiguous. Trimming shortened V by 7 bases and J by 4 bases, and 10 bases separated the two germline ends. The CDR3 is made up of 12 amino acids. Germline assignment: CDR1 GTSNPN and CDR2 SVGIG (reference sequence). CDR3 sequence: CALDTYNEKLFF. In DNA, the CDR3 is TGTGCCTTAGACACCTATAATGAAAAACTGTTTTTT.

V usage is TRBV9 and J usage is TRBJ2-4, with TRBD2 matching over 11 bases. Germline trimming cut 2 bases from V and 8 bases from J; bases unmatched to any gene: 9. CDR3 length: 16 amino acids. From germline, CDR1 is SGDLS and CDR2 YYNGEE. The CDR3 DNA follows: TGTGCCAGCAGCGTCGCTAGCGGGGGGATTAGGGACATTCAGTACTTC. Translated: CASSVASGGIRDIQYF.

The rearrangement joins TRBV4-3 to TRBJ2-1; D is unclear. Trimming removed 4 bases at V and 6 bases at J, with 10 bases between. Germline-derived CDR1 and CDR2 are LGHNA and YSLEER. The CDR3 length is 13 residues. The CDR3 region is CASSRTDGNEQFF. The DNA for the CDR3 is TGCGCCAGCAGCCGGACCGACGGCAATGAGCAGTTCTTC.